By share, the clone carrying this T cell receptor (beta chain) counts as large (0.1 to 1%). Its antigen remains unidentified. Tregs were sorted as CD4+CD25+CD127-/low cells. Amplification of TRBV12-4/TRBJ1-2 clonotypes used adaptor-ligated barcode primers. In TCRdb, the multiplex PCR reads were re-called with MiXCR into one record per CDR3 protein. The table includes over a thousand distinct CDR3 sequences, about 20% detected once. The V gene lost 1 base and the J gene lost 5 bases, with 5 bases spanning the gap. There are 12 residues in the CDR3. Study-wide results and caveats: Naive CD4+ cells shared 10% to 15% of tumor Treg sequences. The TCR gene usage of tumor memory CD4+ T cells clustered together with blood and lymph node memory CD4+ cells and with lymph node naive CD4+ cells. Greatest tumor Treg TCR overlap was with tumor naive CD4+ cells.

The source of this sequence is a female donor with breast cancer. Sequencing was performed on Tregs sorted from blood. This chain uses TRBV12-3 or TRBV12-4 with TRBJ1-2; TRBD1 is a possible D gene (5 bases). The CDR3 loop is CASSLEGYGYTF. CDR3 sequence (DNA): TGTGCCAGCAGTTTAGAGGGGTATGGCTACACCTTC.